These 30 T cell receptor beta chains share one sample of origin, sequenced in a study of cytomegalovirus exposure and HLA in healthy donors. PCR involved 60 Vbeta and 13 Jbeta primers. The protocol was immunoSEQ multiplex PCR, while the TCRdb copy is restricted to in-frame clones and leaves out a portion. The listing records around 140,000 clones. The material sequenced was PBMCs. The receptors here all came from a woman between 40 and 50 years old in good health and CMV-seropositive.

This sequence joins TRBV19 and TRBJ2-7; 10 nucleotides agree with TRBD1. The CDR3 totals 13 residues. Unmatched junction bases numbered 6, after V lost 8 bases and J lost 5 bases. The germline V gene encodes CDR1 LNHDA and CDR2 SQIVND (reference sequence). In DNA form, the CDR3 reads TGTGCCAGTCGTTTGGGACAGGGGAACGAGCAGTACTTC. Protein product: CASRLGQGNEQYF.

The V gene is TRBV5-4, the J gene TRBJ1-3; 8 bases align to TRBD1. Per the germline V gene, CDR1 is SGHNT and CDR2 is YYREEE (reference sequence). J lost 0 bases, V lost 0 bases, and 2 bases had no gene match. The CDR3 covers 16 residues. This CDR3 is CASSLDRGSSGNTIYF. The CDR3 bases are TGTGCCAGCAGCTTGGACAGGGGGTCCTCTGGAAACACCATATATTTT.

V and J are TRBV28 and TRBJ1-1; TRBD1 matches 11 bases. Germline CDR1 and CDR2: MDHEN and SYDVKM. This CDR3 is built from 20 residues. Trimming removed 3 bases from V and 1 base from J; junction bases left unmatched: 16. As DNA, the CDR3 is TGTGCCAGCAGTTTGAACGGAAAGGGACAGGGGGAGGGCGGGAACACTGAAGCTTTCTTT. Amino acids: CASSLNGKGQGEGGNTEAFF. Full variable domain (remainder filled in from reference TRBV28 and TRBJ1-1): DVKVTQSSRYLVKRTGEKVFLECVQDMDHENMFWYRQDPGLGLRLIYFSYDVKMKEKGDIPEGYSVSREKKERFSLILESASTNQTSMYLCASSLNGKGQGEGGNTEAFFGQGTRLTVV.

The chain's CDR3 is CAWSLAGGGQEQYF. Here the CDR3 DNA reads TGTGCCTGGAGCTTAGCGGGAGGTGGGCAAGAGCAGTACTTC. This rearrangement joins TRBV30 to TRBJ2-7, with TRBD2 identical over 10 bases. Trimming cost V 3 bases and J 7 bases; bases outside gene matches: 9. Germline values: CDR1 GTSNPN, CDR2 SVGIG (reference sequence). This CDR3 has 14 residues.

This chain uses TRBV11-2 with TRBJ1-5; D is uncertain. The ends were cut back, 0 bases at V and 7 bases at J, with 7 bases in the middle. This CDR3 spans 13 amino acids. CDR1 and CDR2 from the germline V gene are SGHAT and FQNNGV. CDR3 in amino acids: CASSLDIEQPQHF. DNA for the CDR3: TGTGCCAGCAGCTTAGATATCGAGCAGCCCCAGCATTTT.

The V and J genes are TRBV5-1 and TRBJ1-6, with 8 bases lining up with TRBD1. The ends lost 3 bases at V and 8 bases at J; junction bases unmatched: 7. CDR1 is SGHRS and CDR2 is YFSETQ in the germline V gene. The CDR3 covers 15 residues. CDR3 amino acids: CASSYDRGGDSPLHF. The CDR3 nucleotides are TGCGCCAGCAGCTACGACAGGGGAGGAGATTCACCCCTCCACTTT.

The chain has TRBV5-1 and TRBJ2-3; D is unclear. The CDR3 loop spans 17 amino acids. Trimming pared 0 bases from V and 1 base from J, leaving 15 bases between. CDR1 SGHRS and CDR2 YFSETQ come from the germline V gene. CDR3 nucleotides: TGCGCCAGCAGCTTGGCCACACTTCCCCAGGGCACAGATACGCAGTATTTT. Translation gives CASSLATLPQGTDTQYF.

The chain recombines TRBV9 with TRBJ2-5; 9 positions match TRBD2. CDR1 and CDR2 (germline): SGDLS, YYNGEE. The V gene end was trimmed by 0 bases and the J gene end by 1 base; junction bases not matched to a gene: 10. The length of the CDR3 is 18 residues. CDR3 amino acids: CASSVAAGGSNFQETQYF. CDR3 coding DNA: TGTGCCAGCAGCGTAGCAGCGGGAGGTTCCAACTTCCAAGAGACCCAGTACTTC.

The V call is TRBV7-8, the J call TRBJ2-2; tentatively, D is TRBD2 (6 bases). Germline V gene data show CDR1 as SGHVS and CDR2 as FQNEAQ. The CDR3 runs 14 residues. V gave up 6 bases and J gave up 5 bases, with 13 bases separating them. The CDR3 loop reads CASRGGTATGELFF. The CDR3 bases are TGTGCCAGCAGGGGGGGTACAGCGACCGGGGAGCTGTTTTTT.

This chain connects TRBV9 to TRBJ2-5; 13 bases are shared with TRBD2. Per the germline V gene, CDR1 is SGDLS and CDR2 is YYNGEE. The CDR3 totals 15 residues. V trimming: 1 base; J trimming: 4 bases; junction bases outside the gene matches: 1. The CDR3 is CASSVRTSGGETQYF. CDR3 sequence (DNA): TGTGCCAGCAGCGTAAGGACTAGCGGGGGAGAGACCCAGTACTTC.

This rearrangement joins TRBV4-1 to TRBJ2-7, with 9 bases aligning to TRBD1. CDR1 and CDR2 (germline): MGHRA, YSYEKL. V was clipped by 4 bases and J by 5 bases; unmatched bases: 9. CDR3 length: 15 residues. The CDR3 loop is CASSPIYRGLNEQYF. CDR3 nucleotides: TGCGCCAGCAGCCCTATTTACAGGGGGCTAAACGAGCAGTACTTC.

The chain recombines TRBV10-3 with TRBJ2-1; 14 positions match TRBD2. CDR1 is ENHRY and CDR2 is SYGVKD in the germline V gene. Trimming at V came to 0 bases and at J to 6 bases, leaving 4 bases not matched to a gene. The CDR3 is 17 residues long. CDR3 DNA sequence: TGTGCCATCAGTGAGTCAGGGACTAGCGGGAGTCCCAATGAGCAGTTCTTC. This gives the protein CAISESGTSGSPNEQFF.

This rearrangement joins TRBV30 to TRBJ2-5; 9 nucleotides line up with TRBD1. The ends lost 8 bases at V and 4 bases at J; junction bases unmatched: 11. Germline CDR1 is GTSNPN and CDR2 is SVGIG (reference sequence). The CDR3 contains 14 residues. CDR3 residues: CASALRDRAETQYF. Written as DNA, the CDR3 is TGTGCCAGCGCGCTAAGGGACAGGGCAGAGACCCAGTACTTC.

The chain employs TRBV6-1 and TRBJ2-7; the D gene is possibly TRBD1 (6 bases). CDR1 and CDR2 from the germline V gene are MNHNS and SASEGT. The CDR3 covers 13 residues. V shed 10 bases and J shed 2 bases, with 15 bases lying between them. CDR3 in amino acids: CATQHRDAYEQYF. DNA for the CDR3: TGTGCCACCCAACACAGGGACGCCTACGAGCAGTACTTC.

The CDR3 here is CASSPGTSTGNEQFF. The CDR3 coding sequence is TGTGCCAGCTCCCCCGGGACTAGTACGGGCAATGAGCAGTTCTTC. V is TRBV18 and J is TRBJ2-1; the match to TRBD2 covers 8 bases. Germline-derived CDR1 and CDR2 are KGHSH and LQKENI. V lost 6 bases and J lost 6; bases outside the gene matches: 10. The CDR3 loop spans 15 amino acids.

V and J are TRBV19 and TRBJ2-5, with TRBD1 identical over 11 bases. J gave up 5 bases and V 5 bases, and 10 bases lay outside the gene matches. This CDR3 is built from 16 residues. Germline assignment: CDR1 LNHDA and CDR2 SQIVND (reference sequence). The CDR3 nucleotides are TGTGCCAGTAGTGCCCGGACAGGGGGCTTAAGGGAGACCCAGTACTTC. Protein sequence: CASSARTGGLRETQYF.

V and J are TRBV7-3 and TRBJ2-1, with 7 bases identical to TRBD2. Per germline, CDR1 SGHTA and CDR2 FQGTGA. This CDR3 is 15 amino acids long. J was trimmed by 7 bases and V by 2 bases; bases with no gene match: 8. The CDR3: CASSLSGGSRNEQFF. CDR3 in DNA: TGTGCCAGCAGCTTATCTGGCGGGAGCAGGAATGAGCAGTTCTTC.

The chain carries TRBV28 and TRBJ1-3; 7 bases line up with TRBD1. CDR3 length: 15 amino acids. With 6 bases clipped from V and 3 bases from J, the junction kept 8 bases outside the gene matches. Germline assignment: CDR1 MDHEN and CDR2 SYDVKM. The CDR3 nucleotides are TGTGCCAGCAGCTCAGAGGGGGCAGGTGGAAACACCATATATTTT. Amino acid sequence: CASSSEGAGGNTIYF.

The V call is TRBV13, the J call TRBJ1-3; unclear D gene. CDR1 and CDR2 from the germline V gene are PRHDT and FYEKMQ (reference sequence). This CDR3 region has 13 residues. Trimming shortened V by 4 bases and J by 3 bases, and 7 bases separated the two germline ends. CDR3 DNA: TGTGCCAGCAGCTCGCTTAGTGGAAACACCATATATTTT. Amino acid sequence: CASSSLSGNTIYF.

The genes are TRBV18 and TRBJ2-1, with 14 bases matching TRBD2. This CDR3 has 16 amino acids. Trimming cost V 2 bases and J 7 bases; bases outside gene matches: 4. Germline lookup yields CDR1 KGHSH and CDR2 LQKENI. This CDR3 is CASSPLTSGRGNEQFF. CDR3 coding DNA: TGTGCCAGCTCACCATTGACTAGCGGGAGGGGTAATGAGCAGTTCTTC.

The J gene is TRBJ2-2, the V gene TRBV7-6; the D is unclear. Trimming left V 3 bases short and J 5 bases short, with 7 bases between. The CDR3 sequence is 13 residues long. Germline V lookup: CDR1 SGHVS, CDR2 FNYEAQ. The CDR3 region is CASSFYATGELFF. The CDR3 DNA reads TGTGCCAGCAGCTTTTACGCGACCGGGGAGCTGTTTTTT.

The J gene is TRBJ1-1, the V gene TRBV7-3; a possible D gene is TRBD1 (6 bases). Germline V gives CDR1 SGHTA, CDR2 FQGTGA. Trimming cost V 1 base and J 5 bases, with 17 bases left between them. The CDR3 contains 16 residues. CDR3 loop: CASSLRAGAVETEAFF. The DNA of the CDR3 is TGTGCCAGCAGCTTAAGGGCGGGGGCGGTTGAAACTGAAGCTTTCTTT.

V gene TRBV6-5 combines with J gene TRBJ2-7, with TRBD1 matching 9 bases. The CDR3 totals 12 residues. The ends lost 6 bases at V and 5 bases at J; junction bases unmatched: 2. Germline CDR1 is MNHEY and CDR2 is SVGAGI. The CDR3 region has the DNA TGTGCCAGCAGCCGGACAGGGGACGAGCAGTACTTC. Residues: CASSRTGDEQYF.

As concerns this clone: Other DNA sequences in this specimen translate into the identical CDR3. The V gene is TRBV11-2, the J gene TRBJ2-2; D is unresolved. CDR3 length: 11 amino acids. With 5 bases removed from V and 7 bases from J, the gap between germline ends came to 5 bases. Germline V gene lookup returns CDR1 SGHAT and CDR2 FQNNGV. As DNA, the CDR3 is TGTGCCAGCAGCCGAGGCGGGGAGCTGTTTTTT. This encodes CASSRGGELFF.

This chain uses TRBV5-1 with TRBJ2-3, with D hard to call. The germline CDR1 and CDR2 sequences are SGHRS and YFSETQ. Trimming removed 3 bases at V and 0 bases at J, with 20 bases between. This CDR3 is 18 amino acids long. In DNA, the CDR3 is TGCGCCAGCAGCTCAGACTCCGTAATCGTTATTAGCACAGATACGCAGTATTTT. Translation: CASSSDSVIVISTDTQYF.

This chain uses TRBV6-5 with TRBJ2-5; TRBD2 might be the D (5 bases). Germline V gene sequence: CDR1 MNHEY, CDR2 SVGAGI. CDR3 length equals 14 residues. V lost 1 base to trimming and J lost 7 bases, with 13 bases between them. CDR3 sequence reads: CASSYLGESGTQYF. For the CDR3, the DNA is TGTGCCAGCAGTTACTTGGGAGAAAGCGGGACCCAGTACTTC.

The chain carries TRBV5-4 and TRBJ1-2; D gene unclear. Germline V gene sequence: CDR1 SGHNT, CDR2 YYREEE (reference sequence). The ends were cut back, 5 bases at V and 2 bases at J, with 13 bases in the middle. The CDR3 is made up of 14 amino acids. CDR3 DNA sequence: TGTGCCAGCAGGACATGGGGAGGGAACTATGGCTACACCTTC. Protein sequence: CASRTWGGNYGYTF.

The chain carries TRBV7-6 and TRBJ2-2; 7 bases fit TRBD2. Losses at the gene ends were 5 bases for V and 6 bases for J; bases not matched to a gene: 6. The germline CDR1 and CDR2 sequences are SGHVS and FNYEAQ. This CDR3 comprises 14 residues. The CDR3 DNA is TGTGCCAGCAGCGAGCGACTAGCCCCCGGGGAGCTGTTTTTT. Protein: CASSERLAPGELFF.

The chain employs TRBV21-1 and TRBJ2-1; TRBD2 reflects the table's D call only, with no check against the DNA. TRBV21-1 is deemed a pseudogene. The CDR3 sequence is 16 residues long. CDR3 DNA sequence: TGTGCCAGCAGCAAAGTTAGCGGGAGCTCCTACAATGAGCAGTTCTTC. Protein product: CASSKVSGSSYNEQFF.

This chain links TRBV28 with TRBJ2-2; the D is unclear. The V gene lost 10 bases and the J gene lost 2 bases, with 14 bases spanning the gap. The germline gives CDR1 MDHEN, CDR2 SYDVKM. The CDR3 extends over 14 amino acids. In DNA, the CDR3 is TGTGCCACCATAGTCGCCCGAAACACCGGGGAGCTGTTTTTT. Its translation: CATIVARNTGELFF.